This is a list of T cell receptor beta chains from one sample in a study of technical replicates of blood from a few donors. Here immunoSEQ multiplex PCR was the method, and the copy in TCRdb shows in-frame clones only, minus some. The sample has roughly 93,000 clones, about 95% seen once. Sequencing was performed on T cells isolated from PBMCs. The source is a human donor in good health. The CDR3 runs from the conserved cysteine through the conserved F or W.

CDR3 protein: CASSLGGASGSNEQFF; J gene: TRBJ2-1; V gene: TRBV7-9
CDR3 protein: CAIGQGNTEAFF; J gene: TRBJ1-1; V gene: TRBV10-3
CDR3 protein: CASSLEGQPYGYTF; J gene: TRBJ1-2; V gene: TRBV5-5
CDR3 protein: CASSFGDNNEQFF; J gene: TRBJ2-1; V gene: TRBV5-1
CDR3 protein: CASRTGTWEQYF; J gene: TRBJ2-7; V gene: TRBV7-9
CDR3 protein: CAGGQGTYNEQFF; J gene: TRBJ2-1; V gene: TRBV6-1
CDR3 protein: CASSPAGNTGELFF; J gene: TRBJ2-2; V gene: TRBV4-1
CDR3 protein: CASSIRGNPYEQYF; J gene: TRBJ2-7; V gene: TRBV6-1
CDR3 protein: CASSLDLLDSYAYEQYF; J gene: TRBJ2-7; V gene: TRBV5-1
CDR3 protein: CASSLDQRVGDTQYF; J gene: TRBJ2-3; V gene: TRBV7-2
CDR3 protein: CASSLSSGNYGYTF; J gene: TRBJ1-2; V gene: TRBV5-1
CDR3 protein: CASTELLRTNTGELFF; J gene: TRBJ2-2; V gene: TRBV4-1
CDR3 protein: CASSETSGSYNEQFF; J gene: TRBJ2-1; V gene: TRBV9
CDR3 protein: CAIRSRTSAGGTDTQYF; J gene: TRBJ2-3; V gene: TRBV10-3
CDR3 protein: CATTRRGTGASEGQPQHF; J gene: TRBJ1-5; V gene: TRBV19
CDR3 protein: CASSTRQPYEQYF; J gene: TRBJ2-7; V gene: TRBV6-1
CDR3 protein: CASSLGSGLEQYF; J gene: TRBJ2-7; V gene: TRBV7-6
CDR3 protein: CATTINSYNSPLHF; J gene: TRBJ1-6; V gene: TRBV19
CDR3 protein: CASSSRSGEQFF; J gene: TRBJ2-1; V gene: TRBV6-5
CDR3 protein: CAWSVRGTGGMNGYTF; J gene: TRBJ1-2; V gene: TRBV30
CDR3 protein: CSVERGGHTQYF; J gene: TRBJ2-4; V gene: TRBV29-1
CDR3 protein: CASRDRGNEQYF; J gene: TRBJ2-7; V gene: TRBV6-1
CDR3 protein: CASSLDGHGTDTQYF; J gene: TRBJ2-3; V gene: TRBV7-9
CDR3 protein: CASSYGADYEQYF; J gene: TRBJ2-7; V gene: TRBV6-6
CDR3 protein: CATSRDLGGAGGQETQYF; J gene: TRBJ2-5; V gene: TRBV15
CDR3 protein: CASSYSSGGRNQPQHF; J gene: TRBJ1-5; V gene: TRBV6-6
CDR3 protein: CASINGGSEAFF; J gene: TRBJ1-1; V gene: TRBV6-5
CDR3 protein: CASKAAPGSYNEQFF; J gene: TRBJ2-1; V gene: TRBV30
CDR3 protein: CSAGTVGTGLHEQYF; J gene: TRBJ2-7; V gene: TRBV29-1
CDR3 protein: CATSTDPQGTYEQYF; J gene: TRBJ2-7; V gene: TRBV15